The 24 T cell receptor beta chains given below trace back to one sample, sequenced in a study of T cell clonality in common variable immunodeficiency. These receptors have no identified antigens. The table came from immunoSEQ multiplex PCR; TCRdb's copy has only in-frame clones and leaves some out. Observed in the sample are 15,000 to 25,000 clones, none of them singletons. Notes on the study in general: Reportedly, TCR beta sequences from common variable immunodeficiency showed fewer deletions and N-nucleotide insertions.

The sample consisted of peripheral blood mononuclear cells. The receptors here all came from a human donor with common variable immunodeficiency.

In its sample, this clone was seen a few times. The CDR3 is cut off 3 residues early in the read; its end comes from the germline J gene. This chain connects TRBV7-9 to TRBJ2-3, with D tentatively TRBD1 (6 bases). The CDR3 runs to 15 residues. Trimming took off 3 bases at V and 3 bases at J, with 13 bases between the two ends. The germline V gene encodes CDR1 SEHNR and CDR2 FQNEAQ (reference sequence). CDR3 region: CASSFFMQGTDTQYF. Partial CDR3 DNA: TGTGCCAGCAGCTTTTTTATGCAGGGGACAGATACG.

Comment on this clone: From the germline J gene comes the end of the CDR3, since the read stops 3 residues before it. V is TRBV18 and J is TRBJ2-7, with TRBD1 as a possible D gene (6 bases). V was cut by 2 bases and J by 3 bases, with 11 bases left in between. CDR3 length: 14 residues. Germline V lookup: CDR1 KGHSH, CDR2 LQKENI. Partial CDR3 DNA: TGTGCCAGCTCACCATTTGGACAGAACTACGAG. Translation gives CASSPFGQNYE. The entire CDR3 protein is CASSPFGQNYEQYF.

With respect to this clone: Coverage ceases 3 residues before the CDR3 finishes, and the germline J gene fills in the end. The J gene is TRBJ1-1, the V gene TRBV7-3, with no clear D. The germline V gene has CDR1 SGHTA and CDR2 FQGTGA. The CDR3 runs to 13 residues. Trimming cost V 1 base and J 1 base, with 4 bases left between them. The CDR3 DNA, read in part, is TGTGCCAGCAGCTTAAACAGGAACACTGAA. Translated, it gives CASSLNRNTE. The entire CDR3 sequence reads CASSLNRNTEAFF.

Concerning this clone itself: The CDR3 end lies 3 residues beyond the end of the read and is filled in from the germline J gene. The genes are TRBV5-1 and TRBJ2-1; 10 nucleotides align to TRBD2. Germline V gene data show CDR1 as SGHRS and CDR2 as YFSETQ. The trim removed 5 bases at V and 0 bases at J, leaving 5 bases unmatched. The CDR3 consists of 16 residues. CDR3: CASRLAGDHSYNEQFF. The part of the CDR3 DNA that was read is TGCGCCAGCAGGCTAGCGGGGGACCACTCCTACAATGAG.

The table lists this clone with a few counts. The sequence runs out 3 residues before the end of the CDR3; the remainder is reconstructed from the germline J gene. The chain joins TRBV6-1 to TRBJ2-1; D unresolved. Germline CDR1 and CDR2: MNHNS and SASEGT. The CDR3 is 14 amino acids. Trimming left V 4 bases short and J 8 bases short, with 15 bases between. CDR3 in amino acids: CASSGLSKSHEQFF. The sequenced part of the CDR3 DNA is TGTGCCAGCAGTGGACTGAGCAAATCACATGAG.

This clone has more than one count but fewer than ten. The DNA ends 3 residues before the CDR3 does, and the rest of the CDR3 is filled in from the germline J gene. J is TRBJ1-6 and V is TRBV7-9, with 10 bases that match TRBD1. The CDR3 extends over 15 amino acids. Germline CDR1 SEHNR, CDR2 FQNEAQ (reference sequence). Partial CDR3 DNA: TGTGCCAGCAGCCACGACAGGGGGCGGGCGAGTCCC. Residues: CASSHDRGRASP. The full CDR3 protein reads CASSHDRGRASPLHF.

This clone showed up many times. Partial CDR3 DNA: TGCAGCGTTGCCGGGTCTACCTACGAG. Translating it yields CSVAGSTYE. The CDR3 in full is CSVAGSTYEQYF. The V and J genes are TRBV29-1 and TRBJ2-7; unclear D gene. The read ends 3 residues before the CDR3 terminus; that terminus is restored from the germline J gene. This CDR3 has 12 residues. Germline V lookup: CDR1 SQVTM, CDR2 ANQGSEA. V was trimmed by 4 bases and J by 2 bases, leaving 9 bases between them.

This clone was observed a few times. The read ends 3 residues before the CDR3 terminus; that terminus is restored from the germline J gene. The chain is built from TRBV6-2 or TRBV6-3 and TRBJ2-1, with 7 bases fitting TRBD1. The CDR3 covers 15 residues. Germline V CDR1 and CDR2: MNHEY, SVGEGT. After removal of 0 bases from V and 4 bases from J, the junction contained 3 bases not matched to a gene. CDR3 DNA (partial): TGTGCCAGCAGTTACTCCGGGACAGTATACAATGAG. This sequence encodes CASSYSGTVYNE. The entire CDR3 protein is CASSYSGTVYNEQFF.

This clone was found a few times. The CDR3 goes on 3 residues after the read ends, and that part is filled in from the germline J gene. The gene calls are TRBV29-1 and TRBJ2-7; D might be TRBD2 (5 bases). This CDR3 spans 12 amino acids. V gave up 3 bases and J gave up 4 bases, with 10 bases separating them. Germline lookup yields CDR1 SQVTM and CDR2 ANQGSEA. CDR3 protein: CSVEDSIYEQYF. Partial CDR3 DNA: TGCAGCGTTGAGGACTCCATATACGAG.

A remark on this clone: The CDR3 end falls 3 residues outside the read, so it is completed with the germline J gene. The chain links TRBV11-1 to TRBJ2-1; perhaps TRBD1 as D (5 bases). The length of the CDR3 is 15 residues. Germline V gives CDR1 SGHAT, CDR2 FQDESV (reference sequence). V lost 0 bases to trimming and J lost 0 bases, with 6 bases between them. Partial CDR3 DNA: TGTGCCAGCAGCTTAGCGCAGGGCTCCTACAATGAG. This translates into CASSLAQGSYNE. From start to end, the CDR3 is CASSLAQGSYNEQFF.

Comments on this clone: The CDR3 extends 3 residues past the end of the read, so its final part is completed from the germline J gene. The J gene is TRBJ2-1, the V gene TRBV5-1; 9 bases line up with TRBD1. This CDR3 comprises 18 residues. The junction had 19 bases not matched to a gene; V was cut back by 5 bases and J by 7 bases. Germline CDR1 SGHRS, CDR2 YFSETQ. The sequenced CDR3 bases are TGCGCCAGCAGAGACGGGACAGGGTTTTCTACTACTAAGAATGAG. Its protein product is CASRDGTGFSTTKNE. The entire CDR3 is CASRDGTGFSTTKNEQFF.

This clone appeared a few times. The CDR3 is cut off 3 residues early in the read; its end comes from the germline J gene. The J gene is TRBJ2-1, the V gene TRBV7-2; perhaps TRBD2 as D (5 bases). Germline CDR1 reads SGHTA; CDR2 reads FQGNSA. The CDR3 contains 15 residues. Deletions cut 4 bases from V and 0 bases from J, with 10 bases between. The CDR3 DNA, read in part, is TGTGCCAGCAGCTCAAGCGGATACTCCTACAATGAG. This translates into CASSSSGYSYNE. The whole CDR3 protein is CASSSSGYSYNEQFF.

Remarks on this clone: Coverage ceases 3 residues before the CDR3 finishes, and the germline J gene fills in the end. The V call is TRBV19, the J call TRBJ2-7; perhaps TRBD2 as D (6 bases). Trimming removed 4 bases at V and 4 bases at J, with 14 bases between. The germline V gene has CDR1 LNHDA and CDR2 SQIVND (reference sequence). The CDR3 runs to 14 residues. The sequenced CDR3 bases are TGTGCCAGTAGTAGATGGCGGGATGTTTACGAG. Residues: CASSRWRDVYE. The whole CDR3 reads CASSRWRDVYEQYF.

A note on this clone: The sequence runs out 3 residues before the end of the CDR3; the remainder is reconstructed from the germline J gene. V gene TRBV7-8 combines with J gene TRBJ2-3, with TRBD2 matching over 10 bases. Germline-derived CDR1 and CDR2 are SGHVS and FQNEAQ. The V segment lost 5 bases and the J segment 6 bases; nucleotides outside the gene matches: 11. This CDR3 contains 16 residues. CDR3: CASSHHLAGEGDTQYF. The covered CDR3 bases are TGTGCCAGCAGCCATCATCTAGCGGGAGAGGGGGATACG. Drawing the rest from reference TRBV7-8 and TRBJ2-3, the complete variable domain is GAGVSQSPRYKVAKRGQDVALRCDPISGHVSLFWYQQALGQGPEFLTYFQNEAQLDKSGLPSDRFFAERPEGSVSTLKIQRTQQEDSAVYLCASSHHLAGEGDTQYFGPGTRLTVL.

In its sample, this clone was seen many times. From the germline J gene comes the end of the CDR3, since the read stops 3 residues before it. The chain has TRBV5-1 and TRBJ2-7; D remains unclear. V was pared by 0 bases and J by 2 bases, with 6 bases between. The CDR3 is made up of 13 amino acids. The germline V gene encodes CDR1 SGHRS and CDR2 YFSETQ. The CDR3 loop is CASSLAATYEQYF. The DNA read from the CDR3 is TGCGCCAGCAGCTTGGCCGCGACCTACGAG.

A note on this clone: From the germline J gene comes the end of the CDR3, since the read stops 3 residues before it. The rearrangement links TRBV7-9 to TRBJ2-1; 8 nucleotides line up with TRBD2. Germline CDR1 and CDR2: SEHNR and FQNEAQ (reference sequence). Unmatched junction bases numbered 0, after V lost 3 bases and J lost 2 bases. The CDR3 has 14 amino acids. CDR3 amino acids: CASSLREAYNEQFF. Partial CDR3 DNA: TGTGCCAGCAGCTTGCGGGAGGCCTACAATGAG. Combining the CDR3 with reference TRBV7-9 and TRBJ2-1 gives the whole variable domain DTGVSQNPRHKITKRGQNVTFRCDPISEHNRLYWYRQTLGQGPEFLTYFQNEAQLEKSRLLSDRFSAERPKGSFSTLEIQRTEQGDSAMYLCASSLREAYNEQFFGPGTRLTVL.

As to this clone: Sequencing ends 3 residues short of the CDR3 end; the germline J gene provides the rest. This sequence joins TRBV5-1 and TRBJ2-3, with D unresolved. The CDR3 contains 14 residues. CDR1 is SGHRS, CDR2 YFSETQ, per germline. Trimming shortened V by 4 bases and J by 1 base, and 10 bases separated the two germline ends. The covered CDR3 bases are TGCGCCAGCAGCCCCTTAACTGGCACAGATACG. This codes for CASSPLTGTDT. The complete CDR3 reads CASSPLTGTDTQYF.

As concerns this clone: The read gets to within 3 residues of the CDR3 end, and the germline J gene fills in the rest. This chain connects TRBV6-2 or TRBV6-3 to TRBJ2-7; D may be TRBD2 (5 bases). V was cut by 6 bases and J by 2 bases, with 11 bases left in between. The germline V gene has CDR1 MNHEY and CDR2 SVGEGT. The CDR3 spans 13 residues. The sequenced part of the CDR3 DNA is TGTGCCAGCAGCCCCGGACTGACCTACGAG. This sequence encodes CASSPGLTYE. The complete CDR3 sequence is CASSPGLTYEQYF.

With respect to this clone: The read terminates 3 residues ahead of where the CDR3 ends, so the germline J gene completes it. V gene TRBV7-9 combines with J gene TRBJ1-5; D is ambiguous. V was pared by 4 bases and J by 7 bases, with 8 bases between. The CDR3 loop spans 12 amino acids. The germline gives CDR1 SEHNR, CDR2 FQNEAQ (reference sequence). CDR3 residues: CASSSSGQPQHF. The sequenced part of the CDR3 DNA is TGTGCCAGCAGCTCGTCCGGGCAGCCC.

The sample holds many counts of this clone. Read sequence stops 3 residues before the CDR3 end, and the germline J gene provides the missing end. This rearrangement joins TRBV30 to TRBJ2-1; 7 bases align to TRBD2. CDR1 is GTSNPN and CDR2 is SVGIG in the germline V gene (reference sequence). The CDR3 is 13 amino acids. The V segment lost 4 bases and the J segment 7 bases; nucleotides outside the gene matches: 7. The CDR3 reads CAWNRLARNEQFF. The sequenced part of the CDR3 DNA is TGTGCCTGGAACCGACTAGCTAGGAATGAG.

Of note for this clone: The read ends 3 residues before the CDR3 terminus; that terminus is restored from the germline J gene. The rearrangement links TRBV2 to TRBJ1-3; no clear D gene. CDR1 and CDR2 (germline): SNHLY, FYNNEI. V lost 10 bases and J lost 0, with 7 bases in between. CDR3 length: 12 amino acids. Incomplete CDR3 DNA: TGTGCCACCCAGTACTCTGGAAACACC. Translated: CATQYSGNT. The entire CDR3 protein reads CATQYSGNTIYF.

In its sample, this clone was seen a few times. The read gets to within 3 residues of the CDR3 end, and the germline J gene fills in the rest. The rearrangement links TRBV30 to TRBJ2-5, with TRBD2 identical over 7 bases. The CDR3 length is 15 residues. Losses at the gene ends were 0 bases for V and 0 bases for J; bases not matched to a gene: 4. Germline V gives CDR1 GTSNPN, CDR2 SVGIG (reference sequence). The CDR3 protein is CAWSVVGGYQETQYF. Incomplete CDR3 DNA: TGTGCCTGGAGTGTAGTCGGGGGGTACCAAGAGACC.

Notes on this clone: Read data end 3 residues before the CDR3 end; the end is taken from the germline J gene. This rearrangement joins TRBV6-2 or TRBV6-3 to TRBJ2-1; D is possibly TRBD2 (6 bases). The CDR3 has 14 amino acids. The V end was cut by 8 bases, the J end by 8 bases, with 19 bases between. Germline values: CDR1 MNHEY, CDR2 SVGEGT. The CDR3 bases that were read are TGTGCCAGCGCCATAGCGGAGAGCGCGCATGAG. It specifies CASAIAESAHE. The CDR3 reads in full as CASAIAESAHEQFF.

In this sample, this clone turned up a few times. The read halts 3 residues ahead of the CDR3 end, with the missing end drawn from the germline J gene. The chain uses TRBV19 and TRBJ1-6; 7 bases line up with TRBD1. CDR1 is LNHDA and CDR2 is SQIVND in the germline V gene (reference sequence). This CDR3 is 15 amino acids long. Trimming removed 4 bases from V and 5 bases from J; junction bases left unmatched: 5. The sequenced CDR3 bases are TGTGCCAGTAGTACCCCGGGACAGCATAATTCACCC. This sequence encodes CASSTPGQHNSP. The CDR3 in full is CASSTPGQHNSPLHF.